Listed below are T cell receptor beta chains from one sample, sequenced in a study of blood T cell repertoires in COVID-19. Generated by immunoSEQ multiplex PCR, the TCRdb table keeps only in-frame clones and is missing some. In the table there are under 350,000 clones, approximately 83% of which are singletons. The sequenced sample consisted of peripheral blood. The receptor source for this set is a human donor in a cohort sampled during active COVID-19. Both conserved end residues are part of each CDR3. The order of the fields is clone size, D gene, V gene, J gene, CDR3 protein, CDR3 DNA. A D gene is named only where the DNA matches it firmly. Some rows mark clone size as missing; the rest say once, few, many or name a class of expanded clone.

abundance: NA
d_gene: TRBD1
v_gene: TRBV18
j_gene: TRBJ1-1
CDR3aa: CASSPPGTVQNTEAFF
CDR3nt: TGTGCCAGCTCACCACCCGGGACAGTCCAGAACACTGAAGCTTTCTTT

abundance: NA
d_gene: TRBD2
v_gene: TRBV6-5
j_gene: TRBJ2-1
CDR3aa: CASSSPGLSSGEQFF
CDR3nt: TGTGCCAGCAGTTCACCGGGACTATCGAGCGGTGAGCAGTTCTTC

abundance: few
d_gene: NA
v_gene: TRBV5-4
j_gene: TRBJ1-2
CDR3aa: CASTPTRGDYGYTF
CDR3nt: TGTGCCAGCACCCCCACCCGGGGGGACTATGGCTACACCTTC

abundance: NA
d_gene: TRBD1
v_gene: TRBV6-5
j_gene: TRBJ1-5
CDR3aa: CASSRDRARNQPQHF
CDR3nt: TGTGCCAGCAGCCGAGACAGGGCCCGCAATCAGCCCCAGCATTTT

abundance: NA
d_gene: TRBD2
v_gene: TRBV3-1/TRBV3-2
j_gene: TRBJ2-7
CDR3aa: CASSRGTSVEHEQYF
CDR3nt: TGTGCCAGCAGCCGGGGGACTAGCGTGGAACACGAGCAGTACTTC

abundance: NA
d_gene: TRBD2
v_gene: TRBV10-2
j_gene: TRBJ2-2
CDR3aa: CASRPSGTRGELFF
CDR3nt: TGCGCCAGCAGACCTAGCGGGACGCGCGGGGAGCTGTTTTTT

abundance: few
d_gene: TRBD1
v_gene: TRBV28
j_gene: TRBJ1-6
CDR3aa: CASNAGTGVSPLHF
CDR3nt: TGTGCCAGCAACGCGGGGACAGGGGTTTCACCCCTCCACTTT

abundance: NA
d_gene: NA
v_gene: TRBV7-2
j_gene: TRBJ2-7
CDR3aa: CASSPGDVVEQYF
CDR3nt: TGTGCCAGCAGTCCAGGGGATGTAGTCGAGCAGTACTTC

abundance: NA
d_gene: TRBD1
v_gene: TRBV5-4
j_gene: TRBJ2-7
CDR3aa: CASSLEGAREQYF
CDR3nt: TGTGCCAGCAGCTTGGAGGGGGCGAGGGAGCAGTACTTC

abundance: NA
d_gene: NA
v_gene: TRBV21-1
j_gene: TRBJ1-1
CDR3aa: CASSNEETEAFF
CDR3nt: TGTGCCAGCAGCAACGAGGAAACCGAAGCTTTCTTT

abundance: NA
d_gene: TRBD2
v_gene: TRBV20-1
j_gene: TRBJ2-1
CDR3aa: CSASIGTSGSPRYNEQFF
CDR3nt: TGCAGTGCTAGTATCGGGACTAGCGGGAGCCCTAGGTACAATGAGCAGTTCTTC

abundance: NA
d_gene: TRBD1
v_gene: TRBV7-2
j_gene: TRBJ2-1
CDR3aa: CASSEGQGIYNEQFF
CDR3nt: TGTGCCAGCAGCGAGGGACAGGGGATCTACAATGAGCAGTTCTTC

abundance: few
d_gene: TRBD1
v_gene: TRBV28
j_gene: TRBJ2-2
CDR3aa: CASRGGQGAGELFF
CDR3nt: TGTGCCAGCCGTGGGGGACAGGGGGCCGGGGAGCTGTTTTTT

abundance: once
d_gene: TRBD2
v_gene: TRBV7-3
j_gene: TRBJ2-1
CDR3aa: CASSLDAGGLNEQFF
CDR3nt: TGTGCCAGCAGCTTAGACGCGGGAGGACTCAATGAGCAGTTCTTC

abundance: NA
d_gene: NA
v_gene: TRBV18
j_gene: TRBJ2-6
CDR3aa: CASSTGSGANVLTF
CDR3nt: TGTGCCAGCTCCACGGGGAGTGGGGCCAACGTCCTGACTTTC

abundance: NA
d_gene: TRBD1
v_gene: TRBV7-7
j_gene: TRBJ2-2
CDR3aa: CASSLGTGSGELFF
CDR3nt: TGTGCCAGCAGCTTAGGGACAGGGTCCGGGGAGCTGTTTTTT

abundance: NA
d_gene: TRBD1
v_gene: TRBV5-1
j_gene: TRBJ2-1
CDR3aa: CASQPGQGAYNEQFF
CDR3nt: TGCGCCAGCCAACCGGGACAGGGGGCCTACAATGAGCAGTTCTTC

abundance: NA
d_gene: TRBD2
v_gene: TRBV19
j_gene: TRBJ2-3
CDR3aa: CASSRTSGASTDTQYF
CDR3nt: TGTGCCAGTAGTCGGACTAGCGGAGCTAGCACAGATACGCAGTATTTT

abundance: NA
d_gene: TRBD2
v_gene: TRBV6-5
j_gene: TRBJ2-7
CDR3aa: CASSQSGTKEQYF
CDR3nt: TGTGCCAGCAGTCAATCCGGGACTAAAGAGCAGTACTTC

abundance: NA
d_gene: TRBD1
v_gene: TRBV2
j_gene: TRBJ2-7
CDR3aa: CASSRTGVYEQYF
CDR3nt: TGTGCCAGCAGTAGAACAGGGGTGTACGAGCAGTACTTC

abundance: NA
d_gene: TRBD2
v_gene: TRBV7-9
j_gene: TRBJ2-3
CDR3aa: CASSSTSGADTQYF
CDR3nt: TGTGCCAGCAGTTCGACTAGCGGGGCAGATACGCAGTATTTT

abundance: NA
d_gene: TRBD1
v_gene: TRBV6-5
j_gene: TRBJ2-7
CDR3aa: CASSYSRDRGLYEQYF
CDR3nt: TGTGCCAGCAGTTACTCGAGAGACAGGGGTTTATACGAGCAGTACTTC

abundance: NA
d_gene: NA
v_gene: TRBV30
j_gene: TRBJ1-3
CDR3aa: CAWSLTGVVSGNTIYF
CDR3nt: TGTGCCTGGAGTCTAACCGGGGTCGTCTCTGGAAACACCATATATTTT

abundance: NA
d_gene: TRBD1
v_gene: TRBV5-4
j_gene: TRBJ1-2
CDR3aa: CASTPAGGSANYGYTF
CDR3nt: TGTGCCAGCACCCCAGCAGGGGGATCGGCTAACTATGGCTACACCTTC

abundance: NA
d_gene: TRBD1
v_gene: TRBV6-6
j_gene: TRBJ1-2
CDR3aa: CVAGDRADGYTF
CDR3nt: TGTGTCGCAGGAGACAGGGCAGATGGCTACACCTTC

abundance: NA
d_gene: NA
v_gene: TRBV3-1/TRBV3-2
j_gene: TRBJ1-2
CDR3aa: CASSKTGTTSGLNYGYTF
CDR3nt: TGTGCCAGCAGCAAAACCGGGACCACTTCGGGACTCAACTATGGCTACACCTTC

abundance: NA
d_gene: NA
v_gene: TRBV15
j_gene: TRBJ2-1
CDR3aa: CATIDNEGSYNEQFF
CDR3nt: TGTGCCACCATAGATAATGAGGGCTCGTACAATGAGCAGTTCTTC

abundance: NA
d_gene: NA
v_gene: TRBV18
j_gene: TRBJ1-6
CDR3aa: CASSPQVAVDSPLHF
CDR3nt: TGTGCCAGCTCACCACAAGTAGCGGTTGATTCACCCCTCCACTTT

abundance: NA
d_gene: TRBD1
v_gene: TRBV11-2
j_gene: TRBJ1-1
CDR3aa: CASSWGQTHMNTEAFF
CDR3nt: TGTGCCAGCAGCTGGGGACAGACTCACATGAACACTGAAGCTTTCTTT

abundance: NA
d_gene: TRBD1
v_gene: TRBV7-8
j_gene: TRBJ2-7
CDR3aa: CASSLDGTGTYEQYF
CDR3nt: TGTGCCAGCAGCTTAGATGGGACAGGGACCTACGAGCAGTACTTC

abundance: NA
d_gene: TRBD1
v_gene: TRBV2
j_gene: TRBJ1-4
CDR3aa: CASSSDRATNEKLFF
CDR3nt: TGTGCCAGCAGTTCCGACAGGGCAACTAATGAAAAACTGTTTTTT

abundance: few
d_gene: TRBD1
v_gene: TRBV18
j_gene: TRBJ2-7
CDR3aa: CASSVGQVHSYEQYF
CDR3nt: TGTGCCAGCTCGGTAGGACAGGTCCACTCCTACGAGCAGTACTTC

abundance: many
d_gene: NA
v_gene: TRBV19
j_gene: TRBJ2-4
CDR3aa: CASSRALAKNIQYF
CDR3nt: TGTGCCAGTAGCCGAGCGCTAGCCAAAAACATTCAGTACTTC

abundance: NA
d_gene: TRBD1
v_gene: TRBV2
j_gene: TRBJ1-4
CDR3aa: CASIPGTGGKLFF
CDR3nt: TGTGCCAGTATCCCCGGGACAGGGGGAAAACTGTTTTTT

abundance: NA
d_gene: TRBD1
v_gene: TRBV5-1
j_gene: TRBJ1-2
CDR3aa: CASSRGTEDYGYTF
CDR3nt: TGCGCCAGCAGCCGCGGGACAGAGGACTATGGCTACACCTTC

abundance: NA
d_gene: NA
v_gene: TRBV21-1
j_gene: TRBJ2-2
CDR3aa: CATRGTENTGELFF
CDR3nt: TGTGCCACCAGGGGGACAGAAAACACCGGGGAGCTGTTTTTT

abundance: NA
d_gene: TRBD2
v_gene: TRBV3-1/TRBV3-2
j_gene: TRBJ2-1
CDR3aa: CASSLAGSSYNEQFF
CDR3nt: TGTGCCAGCAGCTTAGCGGGAAGCTCCTACAATGAGCAGTTCTTC

abundance: NA
d_gene: TRBD1
v_gene: TRBV7-2
j_gene: TRBJ2-7
CDR3aa: CASSETGGLFEQYF
CDR3nt: TGTGCCAGCAGCGAGACAGGGGGGTTGTTCGAGCAGTACTTC

abundance: NA
d_gene: TRBD1
v_gene: TRBV6-4
j_gene: TRBJ2-1
CDR3aa: CASSDSRGGQGYYNEQFF
CDR3nt: TGTGCCAGCAGTGACTCCCGGGGGGGACAGGGGTACTACAATGAGCAGTTCTTC

abundance: NA
d_gene: NA
v_gene: TRBV10-1
j_gene: TRBJ1-1
CDR3aa: CASEGGFLNTEAFF
CDR3nt: TGCGCCAGCGAGGGGGGGTTTCTGAACACTGAAGCTTTCTTT

abundance: NA
d_gene: NA
v_gene: TRBV18
j_gene: TRBJ2-1
CDR3aa: CASSPPGASSYNEQFF
CDR3nt: TGTGCCAGCTCACCACCGGGCGCGAGCTCCTACAATGAGCAGTTCTTC

abundance: once
d_gene: NA
v_gene: TRBV19
j_gene: TRBJ1-1
CDR3aa: CASSMAGALNTEAFF
CDR3nt: TGTGCCAGTAGTATGGCAGGGGCTCTGAACACTGAAGCTTTCTTT